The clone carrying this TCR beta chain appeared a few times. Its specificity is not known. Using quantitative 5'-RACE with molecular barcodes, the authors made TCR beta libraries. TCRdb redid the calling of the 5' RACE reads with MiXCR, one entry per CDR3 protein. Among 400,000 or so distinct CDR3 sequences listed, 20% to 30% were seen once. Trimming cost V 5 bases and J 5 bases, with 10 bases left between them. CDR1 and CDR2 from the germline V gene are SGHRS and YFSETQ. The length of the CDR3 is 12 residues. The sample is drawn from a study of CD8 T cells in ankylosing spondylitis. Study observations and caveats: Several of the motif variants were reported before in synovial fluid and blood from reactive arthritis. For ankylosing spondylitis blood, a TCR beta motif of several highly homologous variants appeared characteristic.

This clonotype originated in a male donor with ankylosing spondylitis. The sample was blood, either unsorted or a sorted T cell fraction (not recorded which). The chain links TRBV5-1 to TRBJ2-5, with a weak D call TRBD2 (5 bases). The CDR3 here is CASSVGAETQYF. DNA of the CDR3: TGCGCCAGCAGTGTGGGAGCTGAGACCCAGTACTTC.